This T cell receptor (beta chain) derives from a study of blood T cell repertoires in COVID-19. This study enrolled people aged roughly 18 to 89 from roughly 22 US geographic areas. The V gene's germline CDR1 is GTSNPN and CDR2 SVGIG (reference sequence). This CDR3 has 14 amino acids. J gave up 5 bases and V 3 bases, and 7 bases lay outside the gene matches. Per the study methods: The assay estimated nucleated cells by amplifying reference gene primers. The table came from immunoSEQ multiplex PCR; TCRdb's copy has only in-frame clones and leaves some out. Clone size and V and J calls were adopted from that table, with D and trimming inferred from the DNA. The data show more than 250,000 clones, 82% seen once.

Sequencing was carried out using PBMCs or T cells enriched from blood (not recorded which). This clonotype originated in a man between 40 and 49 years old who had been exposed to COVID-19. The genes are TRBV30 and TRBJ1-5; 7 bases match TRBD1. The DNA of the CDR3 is TGTGCCTGGAGCCGGAGGGGGCTGTATCAGCCCCAGCATTTT. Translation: CAWSRRGLYQPQHF.